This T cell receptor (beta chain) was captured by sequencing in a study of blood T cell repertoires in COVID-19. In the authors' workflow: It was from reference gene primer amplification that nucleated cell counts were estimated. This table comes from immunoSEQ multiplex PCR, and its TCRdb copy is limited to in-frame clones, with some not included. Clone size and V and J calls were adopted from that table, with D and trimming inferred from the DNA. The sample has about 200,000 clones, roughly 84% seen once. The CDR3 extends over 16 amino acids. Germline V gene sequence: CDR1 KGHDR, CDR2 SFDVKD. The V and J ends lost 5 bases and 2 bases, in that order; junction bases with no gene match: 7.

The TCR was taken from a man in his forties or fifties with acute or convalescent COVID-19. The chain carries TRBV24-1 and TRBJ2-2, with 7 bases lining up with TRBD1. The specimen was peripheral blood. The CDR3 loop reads CATSGSGTANTGELFF. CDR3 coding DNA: TGTGCCACCAGTGGCTCCGGGACAGCCAACACCGGGGAGCTGTTTTTT.